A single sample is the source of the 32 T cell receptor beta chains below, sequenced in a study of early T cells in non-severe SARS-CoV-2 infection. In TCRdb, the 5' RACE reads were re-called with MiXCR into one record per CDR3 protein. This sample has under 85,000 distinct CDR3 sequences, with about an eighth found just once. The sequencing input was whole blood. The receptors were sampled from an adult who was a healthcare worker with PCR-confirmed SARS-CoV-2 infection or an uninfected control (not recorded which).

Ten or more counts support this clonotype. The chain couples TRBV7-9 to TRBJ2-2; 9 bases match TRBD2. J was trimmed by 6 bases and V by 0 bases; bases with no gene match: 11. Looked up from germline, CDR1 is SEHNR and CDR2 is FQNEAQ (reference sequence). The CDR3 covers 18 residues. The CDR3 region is CASSLAASGTMGPGELFF. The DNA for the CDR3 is TGTGCCAGCAGCTTAGCGGCTAGCGGGACAATGGGACCCGGGGAGCTGTTTTTT. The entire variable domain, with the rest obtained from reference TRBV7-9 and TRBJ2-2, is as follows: DTGVSQNPRHKITKRGQNVTFRCDPISEHNRLYWYRQTLGQGPEFLTYFQNEAQLEKSRLLSDRFSAERPKGSFSTLEIQRTEQGDSAMYLCASSLAASGTMGPGELFFGEGSRLTVL.

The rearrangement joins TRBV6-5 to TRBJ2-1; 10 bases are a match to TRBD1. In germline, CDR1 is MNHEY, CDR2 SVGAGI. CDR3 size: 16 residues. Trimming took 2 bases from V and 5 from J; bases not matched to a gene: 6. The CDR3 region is CASSYTFGTGDNEQFF. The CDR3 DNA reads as TGTGCCAGCAGTTACACTTTTGGGACAGGGGACAATGAGCAGTTCTTC.

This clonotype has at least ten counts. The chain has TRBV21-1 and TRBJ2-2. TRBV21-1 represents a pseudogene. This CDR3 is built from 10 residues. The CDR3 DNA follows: TGTGCCAGTAAAACCGGGGAGCTGTTTTTT. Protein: CASKTGELFF.

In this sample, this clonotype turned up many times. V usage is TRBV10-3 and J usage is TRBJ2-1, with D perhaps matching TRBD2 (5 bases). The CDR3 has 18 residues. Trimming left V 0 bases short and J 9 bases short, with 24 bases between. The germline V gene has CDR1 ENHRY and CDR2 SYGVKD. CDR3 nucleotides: TGTGCCATCAGTGAGTCGAACGGGGATTGGGCGGCGGTAGGTGAGCAGTTCTTC. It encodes CAISESNGDWAAVGEQFF.

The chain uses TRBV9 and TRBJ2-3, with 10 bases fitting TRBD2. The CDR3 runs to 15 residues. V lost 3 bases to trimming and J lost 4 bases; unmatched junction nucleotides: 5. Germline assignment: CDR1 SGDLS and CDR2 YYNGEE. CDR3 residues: CASSAAGTSADTQYF. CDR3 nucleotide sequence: TGTGCCAGCAGCGCGGCCGGGACTAGCGCAGATACGCAGTATTTT. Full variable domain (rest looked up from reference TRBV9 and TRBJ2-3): DSGVTQTPKHLITATGQRVTLRCSPRSGDLSVYWYQQSLDQGLQFLIQYYNGEERAKGNILERFSAQQFPDLHSELNLSSLELGDSALYFCASSAAGTSADTQYFGPGTRLTVL.

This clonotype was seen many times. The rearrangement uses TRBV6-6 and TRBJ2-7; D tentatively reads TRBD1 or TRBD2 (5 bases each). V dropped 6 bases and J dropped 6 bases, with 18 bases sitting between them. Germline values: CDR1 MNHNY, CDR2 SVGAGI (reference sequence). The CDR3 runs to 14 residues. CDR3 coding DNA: TGTGCCAGCAGCACCGGGACCTACGGAGCCGAGCAGTACTTC. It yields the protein CASSTGTYGAEQYF.

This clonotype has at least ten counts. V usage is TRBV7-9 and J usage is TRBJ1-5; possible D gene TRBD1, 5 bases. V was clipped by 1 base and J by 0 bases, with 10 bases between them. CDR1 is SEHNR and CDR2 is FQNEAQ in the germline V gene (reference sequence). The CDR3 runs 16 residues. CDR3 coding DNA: TGTGCCAGCAGCTTAGGGACCGGGGGTAGCAATCAGCCCCAGCATTTT. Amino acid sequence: CASSLGTGGSNQPQHF.

CDR3 in amino acids: CAWSLSRTARTDTQYF. The CDR3 nucleotides read TGTGCCTGGAGCCTGAGTCGGACAGCCCGCACAGATACGCAGTATTTT. The V gene is TRBV30, the J gene TRBJ2-3; D perhaps matches TRBD1 (6 bases). Germline CDR1 reads GTSNPN; CDR2 reads SVGIG (reference sequence). The CDR3 is 16 residues long. Trimming stripped 3 bases from V and 1 base from J, with 17 bases between.

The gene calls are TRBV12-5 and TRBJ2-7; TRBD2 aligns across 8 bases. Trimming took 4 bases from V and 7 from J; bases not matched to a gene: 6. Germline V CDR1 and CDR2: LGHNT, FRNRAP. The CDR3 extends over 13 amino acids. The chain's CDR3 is CASGSSGRGEQYF. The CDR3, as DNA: TGTGCTAGTGGTTCTAGCGGGCGGGGAGAGCAGTACTTC.

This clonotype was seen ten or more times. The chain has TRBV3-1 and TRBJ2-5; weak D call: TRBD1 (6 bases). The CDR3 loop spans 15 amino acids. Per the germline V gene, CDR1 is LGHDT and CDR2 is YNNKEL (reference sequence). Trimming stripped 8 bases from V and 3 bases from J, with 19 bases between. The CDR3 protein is CASSQQGMGKETQYF. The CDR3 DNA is TGTGCCAGCTCGCAACAGGGTATGGGGAAAGAGACCCAGTACTTC.

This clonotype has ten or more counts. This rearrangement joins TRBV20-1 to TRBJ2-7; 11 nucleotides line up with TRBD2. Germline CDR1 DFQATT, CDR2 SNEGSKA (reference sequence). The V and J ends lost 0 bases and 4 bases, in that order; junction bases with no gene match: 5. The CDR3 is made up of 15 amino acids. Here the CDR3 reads CSAREATSGSYEQYF. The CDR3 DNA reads TGCAGTGCTAGAGAGGCAACTAGCGGGAGTTACGAGCAGTACTTC.

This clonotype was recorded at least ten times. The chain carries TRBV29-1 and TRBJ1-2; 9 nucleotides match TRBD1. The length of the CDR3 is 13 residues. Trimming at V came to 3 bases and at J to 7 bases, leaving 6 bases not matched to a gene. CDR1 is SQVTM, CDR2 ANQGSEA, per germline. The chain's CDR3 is CSVEGQGSFGYTF. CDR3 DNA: TGCAGCGTTGAGGGACAGGGAAGTTTTGGCTACACCTTC.

CDR3 bases: TGCGCCAGCAGCTTGGTGCGTACGCCGCCAGATACGCAGTATTTT. The encoded protein is CASSLVRTPPDTQYF. The rearrangement uses TRBV5-1 and TRBJ2-3; unclear D gene. From germline, CDR1 is SGHRS and CDR2 YFSETQ. This CDR3 spans 15 amino acids. The V and J ends lost 0 bases and 4 bases respectively, with 12 bases between them.

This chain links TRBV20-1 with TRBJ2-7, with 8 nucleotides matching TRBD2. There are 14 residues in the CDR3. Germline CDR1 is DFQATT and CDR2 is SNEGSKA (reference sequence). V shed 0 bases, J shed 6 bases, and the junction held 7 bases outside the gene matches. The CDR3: CSAREPSGRGEQYF. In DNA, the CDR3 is TGCAGTGCTAGAGAACCAAGCGGGAGAGGCGAGCAGTACTTC.

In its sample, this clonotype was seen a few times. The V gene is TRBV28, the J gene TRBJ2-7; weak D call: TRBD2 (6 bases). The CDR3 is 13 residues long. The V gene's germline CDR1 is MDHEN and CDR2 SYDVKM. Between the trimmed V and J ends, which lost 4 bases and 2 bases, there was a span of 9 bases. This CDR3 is CASSWGDTYEQYF. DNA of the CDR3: TGTGCCAGCAGTTGGGGGGATACCTACGAGCAGTACTTC.

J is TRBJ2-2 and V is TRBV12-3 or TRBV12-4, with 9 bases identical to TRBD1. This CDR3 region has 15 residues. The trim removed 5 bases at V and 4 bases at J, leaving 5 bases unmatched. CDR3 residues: CASSPQGAGTGELFF. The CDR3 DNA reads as TGTGCCAGCAGTCCACAGGGGGCGGGCACCGGGGAGCTGTTTTTT.

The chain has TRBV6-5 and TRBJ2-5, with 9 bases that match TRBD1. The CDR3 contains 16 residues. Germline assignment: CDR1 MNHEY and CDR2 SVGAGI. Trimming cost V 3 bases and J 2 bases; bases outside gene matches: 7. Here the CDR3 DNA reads TGTGCCAGCAGTTATTCGGCCGGGACAGGGCAAGAGACCCAGTACTTC. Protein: CASSYSAGTGQETQYF.

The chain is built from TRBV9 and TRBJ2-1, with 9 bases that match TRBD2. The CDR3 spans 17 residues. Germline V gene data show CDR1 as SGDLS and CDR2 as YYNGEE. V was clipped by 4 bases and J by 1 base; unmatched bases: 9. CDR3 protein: CASSFFSGRVSYNEQFF. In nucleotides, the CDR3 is TGTGCCAGCAGCTTCTTTAGCGGGAGAGTATCCTACAATGAGCAGTTCTTC. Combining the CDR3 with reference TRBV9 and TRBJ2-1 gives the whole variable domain DSGVTQTPKHLITATGQRVTLRCSPRSGDLSVYWYQQSLDQGLQFLIQYYNGEERAKGNILERFSAQQFPDLHSELNLSSLELGDSALYFCASSFFSGRVSYNEQFFGPGTRLTVL.

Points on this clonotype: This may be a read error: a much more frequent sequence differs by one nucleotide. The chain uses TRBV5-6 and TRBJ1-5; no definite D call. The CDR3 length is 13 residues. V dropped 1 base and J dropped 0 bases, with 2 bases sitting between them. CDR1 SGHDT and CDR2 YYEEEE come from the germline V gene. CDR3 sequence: CASSLYSNQPQHF. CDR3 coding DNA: TGTGCCAGCAGCTTGTATAGCAATCAGCCCCAGCATTTT. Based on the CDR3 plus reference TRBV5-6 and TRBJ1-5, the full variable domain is DAGVTQSPTHLIKTRGQQVTLRCSPKSGHDTVSWYQQALGQGPQFIFQYYEEEERQRGNFPDRFSGHQFPNYSSELNVNALLLGDSALYLCASSLYSNQPQHFGDGTRLSIL.

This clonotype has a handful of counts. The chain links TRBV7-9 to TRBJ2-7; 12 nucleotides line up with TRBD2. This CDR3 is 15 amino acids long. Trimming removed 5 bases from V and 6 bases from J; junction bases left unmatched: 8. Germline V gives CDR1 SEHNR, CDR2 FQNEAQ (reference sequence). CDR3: CASSTRTSGAGEQYF. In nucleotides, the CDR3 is TGTGCCAGCAGCACGCGGACTAGCGGGGCGGGCGAGCAGTACTTC.

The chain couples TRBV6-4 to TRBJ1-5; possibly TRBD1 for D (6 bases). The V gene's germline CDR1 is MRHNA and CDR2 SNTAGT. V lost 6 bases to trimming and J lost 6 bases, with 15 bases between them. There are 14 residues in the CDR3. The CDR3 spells CASRGGPQAQPQHF. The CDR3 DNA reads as TGTGCCAGCAGGGGGGGGCCCCAAGCTCAGCCCCAGCATTTT.

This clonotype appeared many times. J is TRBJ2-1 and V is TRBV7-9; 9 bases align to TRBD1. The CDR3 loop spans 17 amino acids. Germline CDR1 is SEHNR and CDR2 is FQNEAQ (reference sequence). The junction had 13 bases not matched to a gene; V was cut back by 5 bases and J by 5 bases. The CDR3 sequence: CASSKSRDRAGDNEQFF. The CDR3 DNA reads TGTGCCAGCAGCAAGTCCCGGGACAGGGCCGGTGACAATGAGCAGTTCTTC. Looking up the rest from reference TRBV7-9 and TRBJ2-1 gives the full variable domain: DTGVSQNPRHKITKRGQNVTFRCDPISEHNRLYWYRQTLGQGPEFLTYFQNEAQLEKSRLLSDRFSAERPKGSFSTLEIQRTEQGDSAMYLCASSKSRDRAGDNEQFFGPGTRLTVL.

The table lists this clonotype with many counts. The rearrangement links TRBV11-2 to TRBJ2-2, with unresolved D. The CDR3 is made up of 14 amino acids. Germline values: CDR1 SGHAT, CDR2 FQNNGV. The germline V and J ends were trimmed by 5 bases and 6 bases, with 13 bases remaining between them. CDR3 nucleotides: TGTGCCAGCAGCCCCGCCCTGCAGGCCGGGGAGCTGTTTTTT. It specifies CASSPALQAGELFF. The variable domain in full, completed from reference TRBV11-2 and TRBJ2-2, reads EAGVAQSPRYKIIEKRQSVAFWCNPISGHATLYWYQQILGQGPKLLIQFQNNGVVDDSQLPKDRFSAERLKGVDSTLKIQPAKLEDSAVYLCASSPALQAGELFFGEGSRLTVL.

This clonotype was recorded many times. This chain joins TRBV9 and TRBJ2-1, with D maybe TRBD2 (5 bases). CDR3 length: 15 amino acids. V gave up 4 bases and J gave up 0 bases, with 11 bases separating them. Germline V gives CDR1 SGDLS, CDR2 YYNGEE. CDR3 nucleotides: TGTGCCAGCAGCACCGGAGGAAACTCCTACAATGAGCAGTTCTTC. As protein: CASSTGGNSYNEQFF.

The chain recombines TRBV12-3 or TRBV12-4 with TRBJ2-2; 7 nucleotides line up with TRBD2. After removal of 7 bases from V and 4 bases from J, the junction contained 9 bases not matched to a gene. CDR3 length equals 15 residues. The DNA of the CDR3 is TGTGCCAGCAATCCTCCGGCGGGAGCCACCGGGGAGCTGTTTTTT. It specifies CASNPPAGATGELFF.

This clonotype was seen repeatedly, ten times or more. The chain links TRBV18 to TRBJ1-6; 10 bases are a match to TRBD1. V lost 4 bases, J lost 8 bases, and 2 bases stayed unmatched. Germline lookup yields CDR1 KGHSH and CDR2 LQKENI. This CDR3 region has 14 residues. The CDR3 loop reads CASSRDRGDSPLHF. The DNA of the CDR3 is TGTGCCAGCTCACGGGACAGGGGTGATTCACCCCTCCACTTT.

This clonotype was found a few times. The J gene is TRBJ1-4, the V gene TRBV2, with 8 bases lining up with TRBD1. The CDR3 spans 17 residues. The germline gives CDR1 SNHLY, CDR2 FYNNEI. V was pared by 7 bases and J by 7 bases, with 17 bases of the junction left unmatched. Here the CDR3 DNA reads TGTGCCAGCACCGATCCATTCTCAGGGGGCGCGGTTGAAAAACTGTTTTTT. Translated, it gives CASTDPFSGGAVEKLFF.

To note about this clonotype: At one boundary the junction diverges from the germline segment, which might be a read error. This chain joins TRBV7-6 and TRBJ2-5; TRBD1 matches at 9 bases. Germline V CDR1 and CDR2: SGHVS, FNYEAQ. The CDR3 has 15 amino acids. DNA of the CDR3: TGTGTCAGCAGCTTATTGGACAGGGGAAGAGAGACCCAGTACTTC. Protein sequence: CVSSLLDRGRETQYF.

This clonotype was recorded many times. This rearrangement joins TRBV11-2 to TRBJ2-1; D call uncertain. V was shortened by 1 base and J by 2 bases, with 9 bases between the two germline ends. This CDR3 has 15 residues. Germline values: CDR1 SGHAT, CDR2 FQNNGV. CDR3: CASSLARSPYNEQFF. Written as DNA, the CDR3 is TGTGCCAGCAGCTTAGCTCGGTCACCCTACAATGAGCAGTTCTTC.

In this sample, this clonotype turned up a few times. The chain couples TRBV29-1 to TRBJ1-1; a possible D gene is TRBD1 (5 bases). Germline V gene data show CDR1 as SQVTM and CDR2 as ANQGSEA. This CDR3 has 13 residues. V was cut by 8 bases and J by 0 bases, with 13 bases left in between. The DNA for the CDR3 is TGCAGCCTATTGTCAGGGCTGAACACTGAAGCTTTCTTT. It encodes CSLLSGLNTEAFF.

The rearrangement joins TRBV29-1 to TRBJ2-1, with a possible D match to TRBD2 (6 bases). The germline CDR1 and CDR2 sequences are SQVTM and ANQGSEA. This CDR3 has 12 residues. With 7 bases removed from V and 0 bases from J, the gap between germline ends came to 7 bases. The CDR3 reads CSGRDSYNEQFF. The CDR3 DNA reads TGCAGCGGGCGGGACTCCTACAATGAGCAGTTCTTC.

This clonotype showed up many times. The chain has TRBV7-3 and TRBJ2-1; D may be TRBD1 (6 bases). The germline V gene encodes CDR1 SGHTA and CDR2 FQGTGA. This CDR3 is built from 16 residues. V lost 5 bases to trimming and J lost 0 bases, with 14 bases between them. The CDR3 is CASSPTGQSSYNEQFF. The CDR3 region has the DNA TGTGCCAGCAGCCCTACAGGACAGAGCTCCTACAATGAGCAGTTCTTC.